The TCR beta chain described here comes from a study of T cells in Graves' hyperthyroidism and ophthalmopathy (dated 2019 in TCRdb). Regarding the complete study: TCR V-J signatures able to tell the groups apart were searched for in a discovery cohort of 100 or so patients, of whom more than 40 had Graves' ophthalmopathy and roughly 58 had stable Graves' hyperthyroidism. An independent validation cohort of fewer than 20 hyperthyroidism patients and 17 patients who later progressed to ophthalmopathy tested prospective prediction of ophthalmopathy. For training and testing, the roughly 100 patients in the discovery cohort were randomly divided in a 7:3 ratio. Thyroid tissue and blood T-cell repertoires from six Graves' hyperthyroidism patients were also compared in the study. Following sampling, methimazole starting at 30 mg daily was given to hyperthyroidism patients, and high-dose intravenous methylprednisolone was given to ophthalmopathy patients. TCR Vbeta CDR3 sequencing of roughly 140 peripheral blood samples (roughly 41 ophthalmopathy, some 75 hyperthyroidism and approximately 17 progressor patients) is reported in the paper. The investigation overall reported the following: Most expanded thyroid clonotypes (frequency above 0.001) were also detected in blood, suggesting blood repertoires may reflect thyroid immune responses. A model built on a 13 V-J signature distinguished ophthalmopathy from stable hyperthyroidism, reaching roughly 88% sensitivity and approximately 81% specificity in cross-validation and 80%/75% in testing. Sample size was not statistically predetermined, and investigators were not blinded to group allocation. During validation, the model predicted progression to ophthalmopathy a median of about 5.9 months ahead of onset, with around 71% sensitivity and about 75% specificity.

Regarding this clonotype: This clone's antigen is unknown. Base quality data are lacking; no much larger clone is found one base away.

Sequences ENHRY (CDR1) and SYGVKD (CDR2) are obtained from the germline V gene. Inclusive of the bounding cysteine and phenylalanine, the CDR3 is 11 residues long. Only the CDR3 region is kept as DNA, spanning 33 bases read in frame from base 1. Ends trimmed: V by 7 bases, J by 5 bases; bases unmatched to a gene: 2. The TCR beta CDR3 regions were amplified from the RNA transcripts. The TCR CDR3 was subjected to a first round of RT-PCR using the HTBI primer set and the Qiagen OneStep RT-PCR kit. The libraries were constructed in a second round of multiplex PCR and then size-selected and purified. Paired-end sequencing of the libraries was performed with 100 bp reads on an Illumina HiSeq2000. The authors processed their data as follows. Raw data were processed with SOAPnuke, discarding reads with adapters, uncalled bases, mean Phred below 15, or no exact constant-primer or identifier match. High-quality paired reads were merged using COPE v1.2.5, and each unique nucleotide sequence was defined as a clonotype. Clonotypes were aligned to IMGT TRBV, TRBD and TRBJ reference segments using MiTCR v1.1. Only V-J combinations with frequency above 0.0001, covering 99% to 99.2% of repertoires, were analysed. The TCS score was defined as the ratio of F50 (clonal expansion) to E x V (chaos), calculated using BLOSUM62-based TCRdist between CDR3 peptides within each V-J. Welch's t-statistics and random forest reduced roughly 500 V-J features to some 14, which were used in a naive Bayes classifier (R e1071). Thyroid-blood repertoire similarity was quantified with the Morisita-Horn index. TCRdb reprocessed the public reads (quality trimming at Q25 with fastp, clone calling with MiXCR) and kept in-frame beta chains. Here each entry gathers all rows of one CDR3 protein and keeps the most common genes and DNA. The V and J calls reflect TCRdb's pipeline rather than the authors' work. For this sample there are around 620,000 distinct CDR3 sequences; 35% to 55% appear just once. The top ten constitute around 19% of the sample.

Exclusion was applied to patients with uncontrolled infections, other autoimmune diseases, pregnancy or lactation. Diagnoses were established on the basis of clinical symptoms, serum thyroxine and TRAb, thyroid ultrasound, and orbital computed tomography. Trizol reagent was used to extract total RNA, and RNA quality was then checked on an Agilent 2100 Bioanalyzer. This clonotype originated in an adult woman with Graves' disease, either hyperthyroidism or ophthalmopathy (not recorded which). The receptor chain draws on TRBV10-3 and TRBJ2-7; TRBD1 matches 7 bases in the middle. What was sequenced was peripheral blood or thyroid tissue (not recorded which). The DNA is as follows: TGTGCCATCACCGACAGGGACGAGCAGTACTTC. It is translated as CAITDRDEQYF.